The clone carrying this T cell receptor beta chain has just a few counts. The antigen is unknown. This entry belongs to a study of OX40 agonist ivuxolimab in advanced cancers. About the study: Treatment of patients was with ivuxolimab, an agonistic anti-OX40 (CD134) antibody. Enrollees could have had prior anti-PD-1, anti-PD-L1 or anti-CTLA-4 therapy, which approximately 38% had received. Broader study findings: On average, CD8+ T cells showed a greater number of expanded clones than CD4+. Patients who responded partially at 0.1-3.0 mg/kg showed clonal expansion ranking among the lowest.

Sequenced by immunoSEQ multiplex PCR; TCRdb stores in-frame clones only, minus some. The sample has 70,000 or so clones, about 89% seen once. From germline, CDR1 is MDHEN and CDR2 SYDVKM. This CDR3 region has 12 residues. Deletions cut 6 bases from V and 4 bases from J, with 9 bases between. Source: CD4+ or CD8+ T cells sorted from blood, taken in a trial of the OX40 agonist ivuxolimab. The TCR originated in an adult with an advanced solid tumor such as melanoma, head and neck, liver or kidney cancer. The chain employs TRBV28 and TRBJ1-1; D might be TRBD1 (5 bases). This chain's CDR3 is CASRGPSTEAFF. In DNA, the CDR3 is TGTGCCAGCAGGGGGCCAAGCACTGAAGCTTTCTTT.